This T cell receptor beta chain stems from a study of glioma-infiltrating T cells after dendritic cell vaccination. The CDR3 extends over 16 amino acids. Germline V CDR1 and CDR2: MDHEN, SYDVKM. V lost 4 bases, J lost 5 bases, and 8 bases stayed unmatched. The primer mix had 60 V beta and 13 J beta primers. Libraries were prepared by immunoSEQ multiplex PCR; TCRdb keeps only in-frame clonotypes and omits some of them. The table lists around 62,000 clones, around 86% of them singletons. Isocitrate dehydrogenase mutation was absent in all glioblastoma patients. Blood PBMC samples: pre-vaccination, two weeks post third vaccination, and at tumor progression.

The clonotype comes from a human donor with glioblastoma. The rearrangement joins TRBV28 to TRBJ2-5, with TRBD2 matching 12 bases. The specimen comprised blood, sampled before dendritic cell vaccination. DNA of the CDR3: TGTGCCAGCAGTTCTAGCGGGGGGGTGAGTTTGGAGACCCAGTACTTC. It specifies CASSSSGGVSLETQYF.